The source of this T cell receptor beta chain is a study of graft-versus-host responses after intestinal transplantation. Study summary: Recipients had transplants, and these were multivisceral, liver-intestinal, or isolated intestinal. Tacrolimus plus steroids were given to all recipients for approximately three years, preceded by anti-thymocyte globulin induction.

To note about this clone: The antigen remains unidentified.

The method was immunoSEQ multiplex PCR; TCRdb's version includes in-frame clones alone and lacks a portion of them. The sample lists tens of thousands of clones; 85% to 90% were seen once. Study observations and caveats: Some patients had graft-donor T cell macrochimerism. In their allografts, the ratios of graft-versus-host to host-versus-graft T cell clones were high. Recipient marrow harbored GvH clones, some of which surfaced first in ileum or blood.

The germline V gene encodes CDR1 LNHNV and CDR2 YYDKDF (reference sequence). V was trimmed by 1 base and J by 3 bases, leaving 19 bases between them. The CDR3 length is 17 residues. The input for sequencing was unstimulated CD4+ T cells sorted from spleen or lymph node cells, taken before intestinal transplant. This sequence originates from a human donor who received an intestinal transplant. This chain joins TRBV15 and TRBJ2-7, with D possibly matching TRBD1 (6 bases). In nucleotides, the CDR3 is TGTGCCACCAGCAGAGTTCCGAACAGGGAAGGACTCTACGAGCAGTACTTC. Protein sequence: CATSRVPNREGLYEQYF.